Only one count was recorded for the clone carrying this T cell receptor beta chain. Per the original data handling: Amplified reference gene primers provided the basis for estimating nucleated cell counts. Here immunoSEQ multiplex PCR was the method, and the copy in TCRdb shows in-frame clones only, minus some. V, J and clone size were drawn from that table, and D and trimming were deduced from the DNA. Among about 300,000 clones listed, roughly 86% were seen once. These data come from a study of blood T cell repertoires in COVID-19. Sample: PBMCs or T cells enriched from blood (not recorded which). The sequence came from a woman in her 50s who had been exposed to COVID-19.

The CDR3 sequence is CASRTGYTEAFF. For the CDR3, the DNA is TGTGCCAGCAGGACAGGTTACACTGAAGCTTTCTTT. The gene calls are TRBV2 and TRBJ1-1; tentative D call: TRBD1 (6 bases). Trimming cost V 6 bases and J 3 bases, with 8 bases left between them. CDR3 length equals 12 residues. The V gene's germline CDR1 is SNHLY and CDR2 FYNNEI.